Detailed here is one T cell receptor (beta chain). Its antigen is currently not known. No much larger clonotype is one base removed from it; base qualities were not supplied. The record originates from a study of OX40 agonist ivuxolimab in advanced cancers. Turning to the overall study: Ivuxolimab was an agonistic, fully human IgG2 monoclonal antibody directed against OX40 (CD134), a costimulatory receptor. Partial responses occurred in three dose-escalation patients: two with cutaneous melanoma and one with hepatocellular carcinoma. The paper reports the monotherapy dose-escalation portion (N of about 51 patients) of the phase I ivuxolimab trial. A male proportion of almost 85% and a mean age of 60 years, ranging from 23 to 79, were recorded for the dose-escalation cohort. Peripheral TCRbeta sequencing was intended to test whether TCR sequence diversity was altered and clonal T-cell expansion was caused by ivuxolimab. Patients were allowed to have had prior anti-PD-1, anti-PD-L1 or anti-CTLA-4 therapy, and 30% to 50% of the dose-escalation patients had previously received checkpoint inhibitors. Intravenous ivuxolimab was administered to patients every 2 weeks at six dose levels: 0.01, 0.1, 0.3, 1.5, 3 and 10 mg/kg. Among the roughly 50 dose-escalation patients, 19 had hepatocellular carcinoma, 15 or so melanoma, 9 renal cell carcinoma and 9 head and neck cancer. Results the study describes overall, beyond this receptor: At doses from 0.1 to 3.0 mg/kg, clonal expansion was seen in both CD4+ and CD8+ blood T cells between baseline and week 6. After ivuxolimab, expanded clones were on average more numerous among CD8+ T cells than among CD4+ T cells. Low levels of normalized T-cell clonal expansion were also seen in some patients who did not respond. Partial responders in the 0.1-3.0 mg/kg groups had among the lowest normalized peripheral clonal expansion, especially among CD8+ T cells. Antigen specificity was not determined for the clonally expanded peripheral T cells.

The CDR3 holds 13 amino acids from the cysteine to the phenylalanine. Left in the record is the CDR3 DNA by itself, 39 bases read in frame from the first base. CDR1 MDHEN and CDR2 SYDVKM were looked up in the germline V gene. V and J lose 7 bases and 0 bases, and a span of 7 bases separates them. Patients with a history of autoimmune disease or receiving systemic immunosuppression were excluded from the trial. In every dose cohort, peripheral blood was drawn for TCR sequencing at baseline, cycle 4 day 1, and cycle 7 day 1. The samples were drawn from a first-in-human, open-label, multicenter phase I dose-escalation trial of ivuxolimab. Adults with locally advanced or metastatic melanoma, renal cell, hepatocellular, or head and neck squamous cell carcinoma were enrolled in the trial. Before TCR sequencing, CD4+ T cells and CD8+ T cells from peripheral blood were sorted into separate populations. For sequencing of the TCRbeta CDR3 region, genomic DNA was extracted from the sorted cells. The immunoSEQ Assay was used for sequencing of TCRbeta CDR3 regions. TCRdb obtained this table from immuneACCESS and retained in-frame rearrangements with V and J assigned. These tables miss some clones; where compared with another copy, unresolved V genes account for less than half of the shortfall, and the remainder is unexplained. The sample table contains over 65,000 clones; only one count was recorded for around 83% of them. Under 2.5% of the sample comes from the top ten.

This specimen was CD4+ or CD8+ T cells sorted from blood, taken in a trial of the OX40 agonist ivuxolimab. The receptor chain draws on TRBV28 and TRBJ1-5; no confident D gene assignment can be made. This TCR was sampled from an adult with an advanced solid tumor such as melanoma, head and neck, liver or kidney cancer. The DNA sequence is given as TGTGCCAGCACCGTATATAGCAATCAGCCCCAGCATTTT. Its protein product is CASTVYSNQPQHF.